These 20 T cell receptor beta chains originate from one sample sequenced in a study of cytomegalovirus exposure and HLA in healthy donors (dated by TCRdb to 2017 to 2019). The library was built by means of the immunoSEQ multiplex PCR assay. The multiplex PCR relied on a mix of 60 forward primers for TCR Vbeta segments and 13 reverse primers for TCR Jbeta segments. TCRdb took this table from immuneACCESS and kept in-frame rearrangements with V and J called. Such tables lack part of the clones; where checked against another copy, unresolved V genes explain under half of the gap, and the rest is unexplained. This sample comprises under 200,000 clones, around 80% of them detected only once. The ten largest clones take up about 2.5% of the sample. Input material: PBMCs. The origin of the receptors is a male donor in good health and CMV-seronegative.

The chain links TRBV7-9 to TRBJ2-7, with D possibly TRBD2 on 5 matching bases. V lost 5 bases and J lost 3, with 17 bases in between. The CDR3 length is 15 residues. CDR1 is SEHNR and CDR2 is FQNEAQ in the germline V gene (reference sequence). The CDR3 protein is CASSRAGVTSYEQYF. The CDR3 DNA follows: TGTGCCAGCAGCCGCGCAGGAGTCACTAGCTACGAGCAGTACTTC. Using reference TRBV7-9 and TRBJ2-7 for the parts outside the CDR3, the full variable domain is DTGVSQNPRHKITKRGQNVTFRCDPISEHNRLYWYRQTLGQGPEFLTYFQNEAQLEKSRLLSDRFSAERPKGSFSTLEIQRTEQGDSAMYLCASSRAGVTSYEQYFGPGTRLTVT.

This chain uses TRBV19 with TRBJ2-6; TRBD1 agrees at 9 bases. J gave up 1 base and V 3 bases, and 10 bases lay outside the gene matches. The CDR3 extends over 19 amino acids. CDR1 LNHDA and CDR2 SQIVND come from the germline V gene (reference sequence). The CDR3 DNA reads TGTGCCAGTAGTATCTCTCGAGGGGGACAGGGTTCTGGGGCCAACGTCCTGACTTTC. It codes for CASSISRGGQGSGANVLTF.

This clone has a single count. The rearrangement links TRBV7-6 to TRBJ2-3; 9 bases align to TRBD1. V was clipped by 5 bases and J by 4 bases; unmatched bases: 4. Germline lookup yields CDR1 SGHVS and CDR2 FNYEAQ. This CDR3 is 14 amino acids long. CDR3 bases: TGTGCCAGCAGCGACAGGGGGAACGCAGATACGCAGTATTTT. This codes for CASSDRGNADTQYF.

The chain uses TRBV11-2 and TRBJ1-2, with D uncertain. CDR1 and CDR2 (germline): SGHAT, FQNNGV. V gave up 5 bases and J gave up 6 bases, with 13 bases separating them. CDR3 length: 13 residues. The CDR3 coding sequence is TGTGCCAGCAGCCATCCCGGCGGCCATGGCTACACCTTC. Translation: CASSHPGGHGYTF.

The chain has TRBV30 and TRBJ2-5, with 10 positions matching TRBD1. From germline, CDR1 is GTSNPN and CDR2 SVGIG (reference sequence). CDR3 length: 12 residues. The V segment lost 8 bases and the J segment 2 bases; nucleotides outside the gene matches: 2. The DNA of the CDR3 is TGTGCCCTGGACAGGGGGCAAGAGACCCAGTACTTC. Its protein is CALDRGQETQYF. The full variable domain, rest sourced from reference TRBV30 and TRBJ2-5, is SQTIHQWPATLVQPVGSPLSLECTVEGTSNPNLYWYRQAAGRGLQLLFYSVGIGQISSEVPQNLSASRPQDRQFILSSKKLLLSDSGFYLCALDRGQETQYFGPGTRLLVL.

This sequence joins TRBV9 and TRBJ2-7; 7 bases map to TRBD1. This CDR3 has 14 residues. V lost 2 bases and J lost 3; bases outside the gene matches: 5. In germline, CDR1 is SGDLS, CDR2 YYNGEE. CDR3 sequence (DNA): TGTGCCAGCAGCGTGGACAGGTATGGCTACGAGCAGTACTTC. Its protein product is CASSVDRYGYEQYF.

The CDR3, as DNA: TGCGCCAGCAGCCGCCCGGGACAGGGGAACGGGGAGCTGTTTTTT. It specifies CASSRPGQGNGELFF. The chain couples TRBV4-1 to TRBJ2-2; 10 nucleotides match TRBD1. The CDR3 length is 15 residues. The ends lost 4 bases at V and 7 bases at J; junction bases unmatched: 6. Germline V lookup: CDR1 MGHRA, CDR2 YSYEKL.

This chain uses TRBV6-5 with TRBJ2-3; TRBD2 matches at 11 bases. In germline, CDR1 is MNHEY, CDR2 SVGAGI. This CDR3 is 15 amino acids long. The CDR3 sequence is CSTASGGSNTDTQYF. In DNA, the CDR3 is TGTTCTACCGCTAGCGGGGGGTCTAACACAGATACGCAGTATTTT.

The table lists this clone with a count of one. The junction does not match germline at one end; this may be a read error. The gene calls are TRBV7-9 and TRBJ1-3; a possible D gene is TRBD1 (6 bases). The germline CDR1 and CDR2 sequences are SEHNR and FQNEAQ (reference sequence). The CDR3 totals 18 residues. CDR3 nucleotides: TGTTCCAGCAGCTCCCTGGGCAGGGGCCCCAACTCTGGAAACACCATATATTTT. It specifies CSSSSLGRGPNSGNTIYF.

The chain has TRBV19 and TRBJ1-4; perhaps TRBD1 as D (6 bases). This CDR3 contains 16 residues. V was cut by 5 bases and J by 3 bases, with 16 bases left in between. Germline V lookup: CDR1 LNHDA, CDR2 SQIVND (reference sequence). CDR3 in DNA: TGTGCCAGTAGTCCTCCAGGGGCTCCCGCTAATGAAAAACTGTTTTTT. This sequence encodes CASSPPGAPANEKLFF.

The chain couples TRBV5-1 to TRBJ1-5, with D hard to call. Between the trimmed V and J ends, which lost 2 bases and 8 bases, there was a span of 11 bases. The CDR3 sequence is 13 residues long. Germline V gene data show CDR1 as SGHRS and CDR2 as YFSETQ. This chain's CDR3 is CASSFTGMEPQHF. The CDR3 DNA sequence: TGCGCCAGCAGCTTTACGGGTATGGAGCCCCAGCATTTT.

The CDR3 region is CASSPPVADSPLHF. CDR3 bases: TGCGCCAGCAGCCCTCCGGTTGCGGATTCACCCCTCCACTTT. The V call is TRBV4-1, the J call TRBJ1-6, with D uncertain. Germline lookup yields CDR1 MGHRA and CDR2 YSYEKL. V lost 4 bases to trimming and J lost 8 bases, with 12 bases between them. CDR3 length: 14 residues.

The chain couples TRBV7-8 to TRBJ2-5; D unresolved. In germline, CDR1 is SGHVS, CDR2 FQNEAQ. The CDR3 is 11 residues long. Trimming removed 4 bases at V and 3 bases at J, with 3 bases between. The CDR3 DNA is TGTGCCAGCAGCTCGGAAGAGACCCAGTACTTC. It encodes CASSSEETQYF.

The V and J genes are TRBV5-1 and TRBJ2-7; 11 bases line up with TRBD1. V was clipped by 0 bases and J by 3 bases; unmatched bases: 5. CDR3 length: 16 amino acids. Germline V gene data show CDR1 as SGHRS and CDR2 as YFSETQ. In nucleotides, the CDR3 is TGCGCCAGCAGCTTGGCCCGGACAGGGGGCTTCTACGAGCAGTACTTC. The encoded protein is CASSLARTGGFYEQYF.

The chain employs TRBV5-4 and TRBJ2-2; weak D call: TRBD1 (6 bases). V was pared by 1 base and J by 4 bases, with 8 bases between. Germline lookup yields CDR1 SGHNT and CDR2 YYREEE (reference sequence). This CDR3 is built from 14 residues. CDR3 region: CASSLYRATGELFF. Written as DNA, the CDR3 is TGTGCCAGCAGCTTGTACAGGGCCACCGGGGAGCTGTTTTTT.

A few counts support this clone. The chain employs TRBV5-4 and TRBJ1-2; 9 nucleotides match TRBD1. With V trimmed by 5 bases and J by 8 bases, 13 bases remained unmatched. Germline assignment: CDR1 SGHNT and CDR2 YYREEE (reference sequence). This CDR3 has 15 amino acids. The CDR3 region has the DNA TGTGCCAGCAGTCCCATCGAACAGGGGGCACGAGGCTACACCTTC. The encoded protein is CASSPIEQGARGYTF.

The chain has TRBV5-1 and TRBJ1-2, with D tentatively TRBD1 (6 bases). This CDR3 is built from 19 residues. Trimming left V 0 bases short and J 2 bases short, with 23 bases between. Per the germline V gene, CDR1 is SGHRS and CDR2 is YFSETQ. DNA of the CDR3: TGCGCCAGCAGCTTGGACGGGTCCGGGGTCGGGGGGCCCAACTATGGCTACACCTTC. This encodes CASSLDGSGVGGPNYGYTF.

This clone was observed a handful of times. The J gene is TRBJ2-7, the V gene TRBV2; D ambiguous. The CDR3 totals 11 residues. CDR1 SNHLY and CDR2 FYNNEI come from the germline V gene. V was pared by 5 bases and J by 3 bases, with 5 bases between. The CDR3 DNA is TGTGCCAGCAGTTACAACTACGAGCAGTACTTC. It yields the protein CASSYNYEQYF.

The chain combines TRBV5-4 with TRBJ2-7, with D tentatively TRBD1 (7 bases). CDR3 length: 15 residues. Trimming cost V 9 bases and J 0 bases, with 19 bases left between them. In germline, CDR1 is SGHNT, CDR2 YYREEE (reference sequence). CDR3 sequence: CATEGQLALSYEQYF. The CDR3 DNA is TGTGCCACCGAGGGACAGCTAGCGCTCTCCTACGAGCAGTACTTC.

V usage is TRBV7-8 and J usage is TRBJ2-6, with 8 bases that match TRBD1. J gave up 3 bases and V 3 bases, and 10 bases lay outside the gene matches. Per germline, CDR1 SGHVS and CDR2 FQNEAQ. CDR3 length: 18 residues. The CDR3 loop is CASSFPAQGAGGANVLTF. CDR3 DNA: TGTGCCAGCAGCTTCCCCGCCCAGGGGGCTGGTGGGGCCAACGTCCTGACTTTC.